Detailed here is one TCR beta chain. Its antigen is unidentified. Both TCR beta VDJ combination and CDR3 sequence profiling were carried out. Genomic DNA was the template for this profiling. TCRdb recomputed calls from the reads with MiXCR, one row per CDR3 protein. The top ten clones hold about 2.5% of a sample with 100,000 to 150,000 distinct CDR3 sequences, 48% of them seen once. This sample is part of a study of CD8+CD57+ T cells in acquired aplastic anemia. Study details: Sorted CD4+ and CD8+ cells yielded DNA averaging approximately 3 ug. General observations from the study: Simpson's diversity of CD8+ cells was not significantly different in patients compared with controls. Found in both controls and patients were approximately 30 CD8+ CDR3 sequences.

V dropped 1 base and J dropped 7 bases, with 16 bases sitting between them. Per germline, CDR1 LNHNV and CDR2 YYDKDF (reference sequence). The CDR3 is 15 amino acids. The sequence derives from a human donor in good health, serving as a control. The chain links TRBV15 to TRBJ1-1; D is ambiguous. The sequencing sample was made of sorted CD4+, CD8+, or CD8+CD57+ T cells (not recorded which) from PBMCs. The CDR3, as DNA: TGTGCCACCAGCAGAGCCCTGGCCGATCCCGTTGAAGCTTTCTTT. Its protein is CATSRALADPVEAFF.